The 25 T cell receptor beta chains listed next were all sequenced from one sample in a study of T-cell reconstitution after alpha-beta-depleted transplantation in children. The library targeted TCRbeta and was prepared with unique molecular identifiers. Each CDR3 protein is one row after TCRdb ran MiXCR on the PCR reads. The sample has roughly 250,000 distinct CDR3 sequences; less than 9% are singletons. Sequencing was performed on PBMCs, mostly from graft donor cells, taken 180 days after TCRalphabeta/CD19-depleted stem cell transplant. These receptors all stem from a male patient between 10 and 17 years old who had a stem cell transplant for acute lymphoblastic leukemia, so the T cells may come from the graft donor.

CDR3 sequence (DNA): TGTGCCAGGGGCCCCGGGACAGTACAAGAGACCCAGTACTTC. This codes for CARGPGTVQETQYF. The chain recombines TRBV5-6 with TRBJ2-5; 7 bases line up with TRBD1. The CDR3 is 14 amino acids. Germline values: CDR1 SGHDT, CDR2 YYEEEE. Trimming at V came to 8 bases and at J to 2 bases, leaving 9 bases not matched to a gene.

This clonotype was counted at least ten times. The V gene is TRBV10-3, the J gene TRBJ2-7; D gene unclear. Deletions cut 11 bases from V and 2 bases from J, with 19 bases between. This CDR3 is 14 amino acids long. Germline values: CDR1 ENHRY, CDR2 SYGVKD. The CDR3 sequence is CASLDFVPPYEQYF. CDR3 sequence (DNA): TGTGCCTCTTTGGATTTCGTTCCGCCCTACGAGCAGTACTTC.

In this sample, this clonotype turned up a few times. This chain joins TRBV5-6 and TRBJ2-5; D perhaps matches TRBD1 (7 bases). Germline V gene sequence: CDR1 SGHDT, CDR2 YYEEEE. Trimming removed 0 bases from V and 3 bases from J, with 24 bases in between. CDR3 length: 19 amino acids. As DNA, the CDR3 is TGTGCCAGCAGCTTGGCTGCGGGTTCTGACAGGGAGGTCGAAGAGACCCAGTACTTC. Encoded protein: CASSLAAGSDREVEETQYF. The full variable domain, completed using reference TRBV5-6 and TRBJ2-5, is DAGVTQSPTHLIKTRGQQVTLRCSPKSGHDTVSWYQQALGQGPQFIFQYYEEEERQRGNFPDRFSGHQFPNYSSELNVNALLLGDSALYLCASSLAAGSDREVEETQYFGPGTRLLVL.

This clonotype was seen many times. The V and J genes are TRBV28 and TRBJ2-1; D possibly corresponds to TRBD1 (6 bases). V was cut by 7 bases and J by 5 bases, with 18 bases left in between. CDR3 length: 15 residues. The germline gives CDR1 MDHEN, CDR2 SYDVKM. The CDR3 DNA sequence: TGTGCCAGCATCCACCACCAGGGGTTTCACAATGAGCAGTTCTTC. It yields the protein CASIHHQGFHNEQFF.

This clonotype came up many times. The rearrangement links TRBV12-3 or TRBV12-4 to TRBJ1-2; 11 bases line up with TRBD1. The CDR3 has 16 amino acids. V lost 6 bases to trimming and J lost 4 bases; unmatched junction nucleotides: 10. The CDR3 is CASSRDRGTGAYGYTF. As DNA, the CDR3 is TGTGCCAGCAGCCGGGACAGGGGGACTGGGGCCTATGGCTACACCTTC.

Many counts were recorded for this clonotype. The chain links TRBV7-9 to TRBJ2-1, with 12 bases lining up with TRBD2. CDR1 and CDR2 (germline): SEHNR, FQNEAQ (reference sequence). This CDR3 is built from 15 residues. V trimming: 6 bases; J trimming: 7 bases; junction bases outside the gene matches: 7. The CDR3 bases are TGTGCCAGCAGACCTCTAGCGGGGGGGCCAAATGAGCAGTTCTTC. This translates into CASRPLAGGPNEQFF.

This clonotype was detected ten times or more. The J gene is TRBJ2-5, the V gene TRBV29-1, with D maybe TRBD1 (6 bases). Germline lookup yields CDR1 SQVTM and CDR2 ANQGSEA. Trimming stripped 6 bases from V and 1 base from J, with 21 bases between. The CDR3 loop spans 16 amino acids. The CDR3 DNA reads as TGCAGCGTCGCCGAACGACAGGCCGAGCCCCAAGAGACCCAGTACTTC. The encoded protein is CSVAERQAEPQETQYF.

A remark on this clonotype: A much bigger clone sits one base away, suggesting this may be a read error. This chain joins TRBV4-3 and TRBJ2-7, with D uncertain. The germline V gene has CDR1 LGHNA and CDR2 YSLEER. The CDR3 extends over 14 amino acids. Trimming removed 1 base at V and 0 bases at J, with 7 bases between. The CDR3 nucleotides read TGCGCCAGCAGCCAAGTGGGTTACTCCTACGAGCAGTACTTC. This gives the protein CASSQVGYSYEQYF.

This clonotype was found many times. The chain combines TRBV7-9 with TRBJ2-2; the D call may be TRBD1 or TRBD2 (5 bases each). Germline loops: CDR1 SEHNR, CDR2 FQNEAQ (reference sequence). The CDR3 has 15 amino acids. The V and J ends lost 3 bases and 0 bases respectively, with 8 bases between them. Written as DNA, the CDR3 is TGTGCCAGCAGCTTGGGACGCGCGAACACCGGGGAGCTGTTTTTT. It translates to CASSLGRANTGELFF.

This clonotype was found many times. The V gene is TRBV29-1, the J gene TRBJ2-7; D might be TRBD1 (6 bases). Trimming took 4 bases from V and 2 from J, leaving 12 bases between them. Germline assignment: CDR1 SQVTM and CDR2 ANQGSEA. The CDR3 totals 13 residues. DNA for the CDR3: TGCAGCGTTGGAGGGACAAATACCTACGAGCAGTACTTC. Its protein is CSVGGTNTYEQYF.

This clonotype was seen many times. The CDR3 nucleotides read TGTGCCAGCAGTTTTAACGGGAGGGAGACCCAGTACTTC. The encoded protein is CASSFNGRETQYF. V and J are TRBV7-3 and TRBJ2-5, with 7 bases identical to TRBD2. Germline V CDR1 and CDR2: SGHTA, FQGTGA. CDR3 length equals 13 residues. V dropped 6 bases and J dropped 5; count of bases not matched to a gene: 6. Drawing the rest from reference TRBV7-3 and TRBJ2-5, the complete variable domain is GAGVSQTPSNKVTEKGKYVELRCDPISGHTALYWYRQSLGQGPEFLIYFQGTGAADDSGLPNDRFFAVRPEGSVSTLKIQRTERGDSAVYLCASSFNGRETQYFGPGTRLLVL.

This clonotype was detected ten times or more. The chain uses TRBV7-3 and TRBJ2-1; D ambiguous. This CDR3 comprises 13 residues. The germline V gene encodes CDR1 SGHTA and CDR2 FQGTGA. Trimming cost V 3 bases and J 7 bases, with 10 bases left between them. The CDR3 loop reads CASSLAPPNEQFF. DNA for the CDR3: TGTGCCAGCAGCTTGGCCCCCCCAAATGAGCAGTTCTTC.

The chain has TRBV24-1 and TRBJ2-5; 7 positions agree with TRBD1. V dropped 7 bases and J dropped 4; count of bases not matched to a gene: 5. The germline V gene has CDR1 KGHDR and CDR2 SFDVKD. The CDR3 has 13 residues. CDR3 coding DNA: TGTGCCACCAGGGGACAGTTTCGAGAGACCCAGTACTTC. This codes for CATRGQFRETQYF.

The table lists this clonotype with many counts. The junction differs from germline at one of its ends, possibly a read error. The gene calls are TRBV7-2 and TRBJ2-6; no clear D. The length of the CDR3 is 15 residues. Germline CDR1 reads SGHTA; CDR2 reads FQGNSA. The chain's CDR3 is CAISFGVRGANVLTF. The CDR3 DNA reads as TGTGCCATCAGCTTCGGAGTGCGGGGGGCCAACGTCCTGACTTTC. Based on the CDR3 plus reference TRBV7-2 and TRBJ2-6, the full variable domain is GAGVSQSPSNKVTEKGKDVELRCDPISGHTALYWYRQSLGQGLEFLIYFQGNSAPDKSGLPSDRFSAERTGGSVSTLTIQRTQQEDSAVYLCAISFGVRGANVLTFGAGSRLTVL.

Only a few counts were recorded for this clonotype. V gene TRBV20-1 combines with J gene TRBJ2-7; 7 nucleotides line up with TRBD2. This CDR3 contains 14 residues. CDR1 is DFQATT and CDR2 is SNEGSKA in the germline V gene (reference sequence). With V trimmed by 3 bases and J by 0 bases, 5 bases remained unmatched. This CDR3 reads CSASRDYRSYEQYF. CDR3 nucleotide sequence: TGCAGTGCTAGTAGGGACTACCGCTCCTACGAGCAGTACTTC.

This clonotype was seen repeatedly, ten times or more. This chain connects TRBV29-1 to TRBJ1-1, with a possible D match to TRBD1 (5 bases). The germline V gene has CDR1 SQVTM and CDR2 ANQGSEA. The CDR3 covers 13 residues. V lost 7 bases and J lost 3, with 15 bases in between. The CDR3 reads CSACSGAYTEAFF. CDR3 DNA sequence: TGCAGCGCCTGCTCCGGGGCGTACACTGAAGCTTTCTTT.

This clonotype was detected ten times or more. The chain employs TRBV3-1 and TRBJ2-2; D ambiguous. The germline gives CDR1 LGHDT, CDR2 YNNKEL (reference sequence). The ends were cut back, 4 bases at V and 8 bases at J, with 8 bases in the middle. The CDR3 runs 12 residues. CDR3 in amino acids: CASSPSLGELFF. In nucleotides, the CDR3 is TGTGCCAGCAGCCCCTCGTTAGGGGAGCTGTTTTTT. Full variable domain (missing parts from reference TRBV3-1 and TRBJ2-2): DTAVSQTPKYLVTQMGNDKSIKCEQNLGHDTMYWYKQDSKKFLKIMFSYNNKELIINETVPNRFSPKSPDKAHLNLHINSLELGDSAVYFCASSPSLGELFFGEGSRLTVL.

This clonotype was seen more than once but under ten times. The chain combines TRBV28 with TRBJ2-3; 9 nucleotides align to TRBD2. V was pared by 5 bases and J by 4 bases, with 10 bases of the junction left unmatched. This CDR3 spans 16 amino acids. Per germline, CDR1 MDHEN and CDR2 SYDVKM. The CDR3 DNA follows: TGTGCCAGCAGTCCCCGAGGAGCGGGAGGTCCAGATACGCAGTATTTT. Translated: CASSPRGAGGPDTQYF.

The chain is built from TRBV20-1 and TRBJ1-3; D remains unclear. The CDR3 consists of 14 residues. Per germline, CDR1 DFQATT and CDR2 SNEGSKA (reference sequence). V was clipped by 2 bases and J by 0 bases, with 8 bases between them. For the CDR3, the DNA is TGCAGTGCTAGAAGGAGCAGCTCTGGAAACACCATATATTTT. Its translation is CSARRSSSGNTIYF.

This clonotype was picked up many times. This rearrangement joins TRBV12-3 or TRBV12-4 to TRBJ2-5; 9 bases map to TRBD1. V was clipped by 4 bases and J by 5 bases; unmatched bases: 2. The CDR3 consists of 13 residues. CDR3 in DNA: TGTGCCAGCAGTTCGGACAGGGGCGAGACCCAGTACTTC. Amino acid sequence: CASSSDRGETQYF.

The chain joins TRBV7-9 to TRBJ2-2, with D unclear. In germline, CDR1 is SEHNR, CDR2 FQNEAQ (reference sequence). There are 16 residues in the CDR3. Trimming left V 4 bases short and J 4 bases short, with 16 bases between. Here the CDR3 DNA reads TGTGCCAGCAGCTCCCCACGAGGAATGGGCACCGGGGAGCTGTTTTTT. It translates to CASSSPRGMGTGELFF. Using reference TRBV7-9 and TRBJ2-2 for the parts outside the CDR3, the full variable domain is DTGVSQNPRHKITKRGQNVTFRCDPISEHNRLYWYRQTLGQGPEFLTYFQNEAQLEKSRLLSDRFSAERPKGSFSTLEIQRTEQGDSAMYLCASSSPRGMGTGELFFGEGSRLTVL.

In its sample, this clonotype was seen many times. This chain connects TRBV6-5 to TRBJ2-7; TRBD1 is a possible D gene (6 bases). The CDR3 contains 16 residues. CDR1 MNHEY and CDR2 SVGAGI come from the germline V gene. V was cut by 0 bases and J by 5 bases, with 17 bases left in between. CDR3 in amino acids: CASSYSKNPGDNEQYF. Written as DNA, the CDR3 is TGTGCCAGCAGTTACTCGAAGAACCCAGGGGACAACGAGCAGTACTTC.

This clonotype showed up many times. The J gene is TRBJ1-3, the V gene TRBV7-2; D not certain. The germline V gene has CDR1 SGHTA and CDR2 FQGNSA. The CDR3 consists of 15 residues. Trimming removed 1 base at V and 2 bases at J, with 9 bases between. CDR3 protein: CASSLVGQPGNTIYF. In DNA, the CDR3 is TGTGCCAGCAGCTTAGTAGGGCAGCCTGGAAACACCATATATTTT.

Many counts were recorded for this clonotype. The chain combines TRBV7-8 with TRBJ2-1; D remains ambiguous. Trimming removed 2 bases from V and 0 bases from J, with 14 bases in between. Germline lookup yields CDR1 SGHVS and CDR2 FQNEAQ. The CDR3 is 17 residues long. CDR3: CASSLRGRSSSYNEQFF. In DNA, the CDR3 is TGTGCCAGCAGCTTAAGAGGCAGATCGAGCTCCTACAATGAGCAGTTCTTC.

The sample holds many counts of this clonotype. This chain joins TRBV5-1 and TRBJ2-7, with 7 bases lining up with TRBD2. The CDR3 runs to 15 residues. Trimming took 0 bases from V and 3 from J; bases not matched to a gene: 6. Looked up from germline, CDR1 is SGHRS and CDR2 is YFSETQ. The CDR3: CASSLGGGRNYEQYF. For the CDR3, the DNA is TGCGCCAGCAGCTTGGGGGGGGGAAGGAACTACGAGCAGTACTTC.